Listed below are T cell receptor beta chains from one sample, sequenced in a study of sequential checkpoint blockade in melanoma. Profiled with immunoSEQ multiplex PCR; TCRdb holds only in-frame clones, not every one. The profile shows over 10,000 clones, approximately 60% of them singletons. Specimen: CD8+ T cells sorted from blood (inferred from file names), collected from a patient given nivolumab and ipilimumab in sequence. These TCRs come from a human donor with melanoma. The CDR3 runs from the conserved cysteine through the conserved F or W. The D gene is left open where the match is weak. Size is stated for part of the rows, as once, few or many counts, or as a class when the clone is expanded.

d_call,v_call,j_call,clone_size,cdr3_aa,cdr3_nt
TRBD1,TRBV29-1,TRBJ2-5,once,CSVESRDSLEETQYF,TGCAGCGTTGAATCCCGGGACAGTTTGGAAGAGACCCAGTACTTC
.,TRBV6-6,TRBJ1-3,.,CASEGVGNTIYF,TGTGCCAGTGAGGGGGTTGGAAACACCATATATTTT
TRBD1,TRBV28,TRBJ2-7,few,CASSFNGYSGQGKQYF,TGTGCCAGCAGTTTTAACGGCTATTCGGGACAGGGTAAGCAGTACTTC
TRBD1,TRBV13,TRBJ1-2,.,CASSLGRIQGPYGYTF,TGTGCCAGCAGCTTGGGCAGAATACAGGGGCCCTATGGCTACACCTTC
.,TRBV11-2,TRBJ2-1,few,CASSTFDRLNEQFF,TGTGCCAGCAGTACCTTTGACAGGCTCAATGAGCAGTTCTTC
TRBD1,TRBV29-1,TRBJ2-7,.,CSVTAQGPYSYEQYF,TGCAGCGTTACCGCACAGGGGCCCTACTCCTACGAGCAGTACTTC
.,TRBV19,TRBJ2-7,few,CASSIAGAYEQYF,TGTGCCAGTAGTATTGCCGGGGCCTACGAGCAGTACTTC
.,TRBV11-2,TRBJ2-7,.,CASSQGSSYEQYF,TGTGCCAGTTCTCAGGGGAGCTCCTACGAGCAGTACTTC
.,TRBV9,TRBJ2-7,.,CASSVGLLESSYEQYF,TGTGCCAGCAGCGTAGGTCTCCTAGAAAGCTCCTACGAGCAGTACTTC
.,TRBV12-2,TRBJ1-5,medium-sized,CASRLVRVRPQHF,TGTGCAAGTCGCTTAGTGAGGGTCCGGCCCCAGCATTTT
TRBD1,TRBV5-1,TRBJ1-2,.,CASSLNPGQGNYGYTF,TGCGCCAGCAGCTTGAACCCGGGACAGGGGAACTATGGCTACACCTTC
TRBD1,TRBV28,TRBJ1-3,.,CASSLRTGEASGNTIYF,TGTGCCAGCAGTTTAAGGACAGGGGAAGCGTCAGGAAACACCATATATTTT
.,TRBV4-1,TRBJ2-5,.,CASSHEGGSGETQYF,TGCGCCAGCAGCCACGAGGGGGGGAGCGGAGAGACCCAGTACTTC
TRBD2,TRBV2,TRBJ2-3,few,CASSSSGRRENTQYF,TGTGCCAGCAGCTCAAGCGGGAGGAGGGAAAATACGCAGTATTTT
.,TRBV7-6,TRBJ1-1,few,CASSLASTGSEAFF,TGTGCCAGCAGCTTAGCCTCCACAGGATCTGAAGCTTTCTTT
TRBD1,TRBV27,TRBJ2-7,.,CASSLSNGDRDSYGVYEQYF,TGTGCCAGCAGTTTATCTAATGGGGACAGGGACTCCTACGGGGTCTACGAGCAGTACTTC
TRBD2,TRBV2,TRBJ2-1,few,CASTGQGREVGNEQFF,TGTGCCAGCACGGGTCAGGGGCGGGAGGTAGGCAATGAGCAGTTCTTC
TRBD2,TRBV5-6,TRBJ2-1,few,CASSLQREYFNEQFF,TGTGCCAGCAGCTTGCAGCGGGAGTACTTCAATGAGCAGTTCTTC
.,TRBV9,TRBJ1-1,.,CASSVAAGRETEAFF,TGTGCCAGCAGCGTAGCTGCGGGGCGGGAGACTGAAGCTTTCTTT
.,TRBV9,TRBJ1-2,.,CASSVLGDGYTF,TGTGCCAGCAGCGTTTTGGGCGATGGCTACACCTTC
.,TRBV13,TRBJ2-1,medium-sized,CASSLGQRNEQFF,TGTGCCAGCAGCTTAGGTCAGCGGAATGAGCAGTTCTTC
TRBD1,TRBV27,TRBJ1-2,few,CASSYRRTTGPNYGYTF,TGTGCCAGCAGTTACCGGCGTACGACAGGGCCTAACTATGGCTACACCTTC
TRBD1,TRBV4-1,TRBJ1-3,.,CASSQGQGNGNTIYF,TGCGCCAGCAGCCAAGGACAGGGGAATGGAAACACCATATATTTT
TRBD1,TRBV4-3,TRBJ2-7,.,CASSQDVGQRYEQYF,TGCGCCAGCAGCCAAGATGTGGGACAGCGGTACGAGCAGTACTTC
TRBD2,TRBV10-2,TRBJ2-3,.,CAALAGLSDTQYF,TGCGCCGCCTTAGCGGGATTGTCAGATACGCAGTATTTT
TRBD2,TRBV4-1,TRBJ2-7,.,CASSQAGSGRAGEQYF,TGCGCCAGCAGCCAAGCTGGTAGCGGGAGGGCCGGCGAGCAGTACTTC
.,TRBV13,TRBJ1-1,.,CASSRHQADGAFF,TGTGCCAGCAGCAGACATCAGGCAGATGGGGCTTTCTTT
.,TRBV7-6,TRBJ2-1,.,CASSSSFDEQFF,TGTGCCAGCAGCTCTAGCTTCGATGAGCAGTTCTTC
TRBD2,TRBV19,TRBJ2-7,few,CASSPGLAGEALGYEQYF,TGTGCCAGTAGTCCGGGACTAGCGGGAGAGGCTTTGGGCTACGAGCAGTACTTC
.,TRBV7-6,TRBJ2-7,.,CASSLAEQVLQPYEQYF,TGTGCCAGCAGCTTAGCAGAACAGGTTCTCCAACCTTACGAGCAGTACTTC
.,TRBV6-5,TRBJ2-1,once,CASSYRDTIYNEQFF,TGTGCCAGCAGTTACCGGGACACCATTTACAATGAGCAGTTCTTC
TRBD1,TRBV11-3,TRBJ1-2,.,CASSEQWGTGDYGYTF,TGTGCCAGCAGCGAACAATGGGGGACAGGGGACTATGGCTACACCTTC
TRBD1,TRBV19,TRBJ1-5,.,CASSPTGETNQPQHF,TGTGCCAGTAGTCCGACAGGGGAAACCAATCAGCCCCAGCATTTT
TRBD1,TRBV5-1,TRBJ2-4,once,CASSLGPGGIAKNIQYF,TGCGCCAGCAGCTTGGGCCCAGGGGGCATCGCCAAAAACATTCAGTACTTC
.,TRBV13,TRBJ2-1,.,CASSLGSDEQFF,TGTGCCAGCAGCTTAGGGAGTGATGAGCAGTTCTTC
TRBD1,TRBV14,TRBJ2-7,few,CASSQGGTVPYEQYF,TGTGCCAGCAGCCAAGGGGGGACAGTACCCTACGAGCAGTACTTC
TRBD2,TRBV27,TRBJ2-7,.,CASSVSGGSYEQYF,TGTGCCAGCAGTGTCAGCGGGGGGTCCTACGAGCAGTACTTC
TRBD2,TRBV7-9,TRBJ2-7,.,CASSPPSGATYEQYF,TGTGCCAGCAGCCCCCCTAGCGGGGCGACCTACGAGCAGTACTTC